One sample yielded the 10 T cell receptor beta chains listed below, sequenced in a study of type 1 regulatory T cells. These receptors' antigens are unknown. In TCRdb, the reads were re-called with MiXCR into one record per CDR3 protein. This table holds about 59,000 distinct CDR3 sequences, around 62% found once. The sample was cultured non-Tr1 T cells, either the whole culture or a sorted T cell fraction (not recorded which). These receptors originate from a human donor in good health.

As DNA, the CDR3 is TGTGCCAGCAGCGTAGCTGTACAAGAGACCCAGTACTTC. Translated, it gives CASSVAVQETQYF. The V and J genes are TRBV6-1 and TRBJ2-5; D remains unclear. Looked up from germline, CDR1 is MNHNS and CDR2 is SASEGT. The CDR3 contains 13 residues. The V end lost 6 bases, the J end lost 2 bases, and 10 bases lay between the germline ends.

The chain has TRBV29-1 and TRBJ2-4; TRBD1 might be the D (6 bases). Germline V lookup: CDR1 SQVTM, CDR2 ANQGSEA. The CDR3 loop spans 14 amino acids. V was trimmed by 4 bases and J by 9 bases, leaving 19 bases between them. As DNA, the CDR3 is TGCAGCGTTGCGCAGGGGAAGGGATTGAGCATTCAGTACTTC. Its protein product is CSVAQGKGLSIQYF.

This clonotype was seen a single time. A junction end diverges from the germline sequence, so it may reflect a read error. V is TRBV9 and J is TRBJ1-2, with D perhaps TRBD1 (5 bases). The CDR3 totals 13 residues. The germline CDR1 and CDR2 sequences are SGDLS and YYNGEE. CDR3 coding DNA: TGTGCCAGCAGCGCAGGGTTTGGCTATGGCTACGCCTTC. Encoded protein: CASSAGFGYGYAF.

This clonotype was picked up a small number of times. The rearrangement links TRBV20-1 to TRBJ2-7; unclear D gene. V lost 4 bases and J lost 4, with 14 bases in between. Germline-derived CDR1 and CDR2 are DFQATT and SNEGSKA (reference sequence). This CDR3 is built from 13 residues. CDR3: CSAIGPSLYEQYF. The CDR3 DNA follows: TGCAGTGCTATAGGTCCGAGCCTTTACGAGCAGTACTTC.

This rearrangement joins TRBV20-1 to TRBJ2-7, with 7 nucleotides matching TRBD2. The CDR3 is made up of 14 amino acids. Losses at the gene ends were 6 bases for V and 6 bases for J; bases not matched to a gene: 14. The germline V gene has CDR1 DFQATT and CDR2 SNEGSKA (reference sequence). CDR3 in amino acids: CSANHRLAAGEQYF. DNA for the CDR3: TGCAGTGCCAATCATAGACTAGCTGCGGGCGAGCAGTACTTC.

The J gene is TRBJ2-3, the V gene TRBV5-4, with 7 positions matching TRBD1. Per germline, CDR1 SGHNT and CDR2 YYREEE (reference sequence). CDR3 length equals 16 residues. J lost 5 bases, V lost 2 bases, and 11 bases had no gene match. The chain's CDR3 is CASSFPQQGVVDTQYF. CDR3 sequence (DNA): TGTGCCAGCAGCTTCCCCCAGCAGGGGGTTGTAGATACGCAGTATTTT.

The V and J genes are TRBV27 and TRBJ2-1, with D possibly being TRBD2 (7 bases). Germline V gene lookup returns CDR1 MNHEY and CDR2 SMNVEV (reference sequence). The CDR3 spans 16 residues. Trimming stripped 2 bases from V and 1 base from J, with 12 bases between. The CDR3 DNA reads TGTGCCAGCAGTTTAGGGGGGGGCGGTTCCTACAATGAGCAGTTCTTC. It encodes CASSLGGGGSYNEQFF.

The chain couples TRBV5-1 to TRBJ2-5; 12 bases map to TRBD1. The CDR3 runs 15 residues. The V segment lost 3 bases and the J segment 3 bases; nucleotides outside the gene matches: 3. Germline V gene sequence: CDR1 SGHRS, CDR2 YFSETQ. The CDR3 nucleotides read TGCGCCAGCAGCTCCGGGACAGGGGGCGAAGAGACCCAGTACTTC. Translating it yields CASSSGTGGEETQYF.

CDR3 amino acids: CASSASGQATGELFF. CDR3 DNA sequence: TGTGCCAGCAGCGCTTCGGGACAGGCCACCGGGGAGCTGTTTTTT. The V gene is TRBV11-2, the J gene TRBJ2-2; 8 nucleotides align to TRBD1. Germline-derived CDR1 and CDR2 are SGHAT and FQNNGV. This CDR3 comprises 15 residues. J lost 4 bases, V lost 5 bases, and 6 bases had no gene match.

The rearrangement links TRBV5-1 to TRBJ2-2, with 11 nucleotides matching TRBD2. The CDR3 length is 22 residues. CDR1 is SGHRS, CDR2 YFSETQ, per germline. V lost 3 bases, J lost 0 bases, and 19 bases stayed unmatched. CDR3 nucleotides: TGCGCCAGCAGCTGGGTCGTAAGCCATAGCGGGAGGGCCAATTCGAACACCGGGGAGCTGTTTTTT. The encoded protein is CASSWVVSHSGRANSNTGELFF.